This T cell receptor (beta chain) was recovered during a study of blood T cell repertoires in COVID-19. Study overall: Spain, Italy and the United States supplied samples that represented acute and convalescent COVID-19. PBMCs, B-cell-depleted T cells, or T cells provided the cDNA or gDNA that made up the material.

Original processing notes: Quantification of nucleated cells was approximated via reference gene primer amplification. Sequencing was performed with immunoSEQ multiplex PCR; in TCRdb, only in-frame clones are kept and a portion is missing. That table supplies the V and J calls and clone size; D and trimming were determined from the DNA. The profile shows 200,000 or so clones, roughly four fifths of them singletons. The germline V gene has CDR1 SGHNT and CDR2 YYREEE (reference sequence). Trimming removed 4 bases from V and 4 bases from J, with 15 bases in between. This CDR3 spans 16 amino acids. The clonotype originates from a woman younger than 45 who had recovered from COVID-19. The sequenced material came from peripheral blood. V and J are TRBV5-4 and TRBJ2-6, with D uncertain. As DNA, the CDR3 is TGTGCCAGCAGCCGACCCGGAGATAGAGGGGCCAACGTCCTGACTTTC. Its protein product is CASSRPGDRGANVLTF.